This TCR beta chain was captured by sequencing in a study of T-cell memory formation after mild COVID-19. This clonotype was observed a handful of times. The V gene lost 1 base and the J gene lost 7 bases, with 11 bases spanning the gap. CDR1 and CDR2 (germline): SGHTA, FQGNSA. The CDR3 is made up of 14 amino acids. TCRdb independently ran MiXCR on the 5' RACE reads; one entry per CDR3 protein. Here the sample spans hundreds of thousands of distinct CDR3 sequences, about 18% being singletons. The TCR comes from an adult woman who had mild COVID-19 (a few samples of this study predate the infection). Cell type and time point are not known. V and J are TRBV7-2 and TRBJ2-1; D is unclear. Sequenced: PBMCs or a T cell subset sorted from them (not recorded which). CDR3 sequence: CASSLGRFGNEQFF. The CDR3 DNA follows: TGTGCCAGCAGCTTAGGGCGGTTCGGGAATGAGCAGTTCTTC.